Shown below are 11 T cell receptor beta chains from a single sample sequenced in a study of OX40 agonist ivuxolimab in advanced cancers. Clones were read by immunoSEQ multiplex PCR, and TCRdb kept only the in-frame ones, dropping some. The table records tens of thousands of clones, approximately 70% of them present only once. Sequenced here: CD4+ or CD8+ T cells sorted from blood, sampled in a trial of the OX40 agonist ivuxolimab. The receptors come from an adult with an advanced solid tumor such as melanoma, head and neck, liver or kidney cancer.

V is TRBV14 and J is TRBJ1-1; TRBD1 agrees at 7 bases. The CDR3 consists of 16 residues. With V trimmed by 3 bases and J by 2 bases, 9 bases remained unmatched. Germline values: CDR1 SGHDN, CDR2 FVKESK. DNA of the CDR3: TGTGCCAGCAGCCAGGTCACAGGGGTTTTAAACACTGAAGCTTTCTTT. It specifies CASSQVTGVLNTEAFF. The full variable domain, in which reference TRBV14 and TRBJ1-1 provide the parts outside the CDR3, is EAGVTQFPSHSVIEKGQTVTLRCDPISGHDNLYWYRRVMGKEIKFLLHFVKESKQDESGMPNNRFLAERTGGTYSTLKVQPAELEDSGVYFCASSQVTGVLNTEAFFGQGTRLTVV.

The chain has TRBV29-1 and TRBJ2-7, with D tentatively TRBD1 or TRBD2 (5 bases each). The V gene's germline CDR1 is SQVTM and CDR2 ANQGSEA. V was trimmed by 6 bases and J by 0 bases, leaving 12 bases between them. The CDR3 has 13 residues. DNA for the CDR3: TGCAGCGTGATCAGGGAGAGCTCCTACGAGCAGTACTTC. Amino acid sequence: CSVIRESSYEQYF.

This chain links TRBV9 with TRBJ2-1, with TRBD1 matching over 8 bases. The CDR3 loop spans 15 amino acids. Germline V gene lookup returns CDR1 SGDLS and CDR2 YYNGEE. Germline trimming cut 7 bases from V and 2 bases from J; bases unmatched to any gene: 8. As DNA, the CDR3 is TGTGCCAGCTCACAGGGGGGAACCCCCTACAATGAGCAGTTCTTC. Protein sequence: CASSQGGTPYNEQFF.

V usage is TRBV7-9 and J usage is TRBJ2-1; maybe TRBD1 (6 bases). Trimming shortened V by 0 bases and J by 8 bases, and 14 bases separated the two germline ends. Germline V gene lookup returns CDR1 SEHNR and CDR2 FQNEAQ (reference sequence). CDR3 length equals 15 residues. CDR3 residues: CASSLAGLRGHEQFF. The CDR3 DNA is TGTGCCAGCAGCTTAGCAGGACTCAGGGGTCATGAGCAGTTCTTC.

The chain uses TRBV11-3 and TRBJ2-5, with 9 bases aligning to TRBD2. There are 14 residues in the CDR3. Germline loops: CDR1 SGHNT, CDR2 YENEEA. Losses at the gene ends were 5 bases for V and 6 bases for J; bases not matched to a gene: 7. CDR3 sequence: CASSLLSSGKTQYF. CDR3 in DNA: TGTGCCAGCAGCCTCCTTTCTAGCGGGAAGACCCAGTACTTC.

V is TRBV4-3 and J is TRBJ2-5; 11 bases are a match to TRBD2. V was pared by 0 bases and J by 1 base, with 4 bases of the junction left unmatched. This CDR3 is built from 17 residues. In germline, CDR1 is LGHNA, CDR2 YSLEER. In nucleotides, the CDR3 is TGCGCCAGCAGCCAAGATGTCACTAGCGGGGGCCAAGAGACCCAGTACTTC. This codes for CASSQDVTSGGQETQYF.

V is TRBV4-3 and J is TRBJ2-7, with D perhaps matching TRBD1 (5 bases). V was cut by 5 bases and J by 2 bases, with 10 bases left in between. Germline V gene lookup returns CDR1 LGHNA and CDR2 YSLEER. This CDR3 contains 13 residues. Here the CDR3 DNA reads TGCGCCAGCAGCTTTGGACAAACCTACGAGCAGTACTTC. Protein: CASSFGQTYEQYF.

The rearrangement joins TRBV5-4 to TRBJ2-2, with D hard to call. Germline V gene sequence: CDR1 SGHNT, CDR2 YYREEE (reference sequence). V was clipped by 5 bases and J by 0 bases, with 11 bases between them. The CDR3 is 15 residues long. As DNA, the CDR3 is TGTGCCAGCAGGGGTTCAGGATCGAACACCGGGGAGCTGTTTTTT. Translated, it gives CASRGSGSNTGELFF.

The chain couples TRBV30 to TRBJ2-7; TRBD2 matches at 8 bases. Losses at the gene ends were 1 base for V and 6 bases for J; bases not matched to a gene: 5. Per germline, CDR1 GTSNPN and CDR2 SVGIG (reference sequence). The length of the CDR3 is 13 residues. The CDR3 region has the DNA TGTGCCTGGAGTGCGGGGGGGGCCTCCGAGCAGTACTTC. It is translated as CAWSAGGASEQYF.

This clone was seen only once. The V gene is TRBV11-3, the J gene TRBJ2-7; 7 positions match TRBD2. The V segment lost 5 bases and the J segment 2 bases; nucleotides outside the gene matches: 12. The germline gives CDR1 SGHNT, CDR2 YENEEA. This CDR3 comprises 16 residues. The CDR3 loop is CASSAPAKGGAYEQYF. For the CDR3, the DNA is TGTGCCAGCAGCGCCCCCGCCAAGGGAGGGGCCTACGAGCAGTACTTC.

This rearrangement joins TRBV6-5 to TRBJ2-3; D not certain. Trimming removed 0 bases from V and 3 bases from J, with 7 bases in between. Looked up from germline, CDR1 is MNHEY and CDR2 is SVGAGI. The CDR3 spans 14 residues. The CDR3 DNA sequence: TGTGCCAGCAGTTACTCGTTTGGGACAGATACGCAGTATTTT. This sequence encodes CASSYSFGTDTQYF.